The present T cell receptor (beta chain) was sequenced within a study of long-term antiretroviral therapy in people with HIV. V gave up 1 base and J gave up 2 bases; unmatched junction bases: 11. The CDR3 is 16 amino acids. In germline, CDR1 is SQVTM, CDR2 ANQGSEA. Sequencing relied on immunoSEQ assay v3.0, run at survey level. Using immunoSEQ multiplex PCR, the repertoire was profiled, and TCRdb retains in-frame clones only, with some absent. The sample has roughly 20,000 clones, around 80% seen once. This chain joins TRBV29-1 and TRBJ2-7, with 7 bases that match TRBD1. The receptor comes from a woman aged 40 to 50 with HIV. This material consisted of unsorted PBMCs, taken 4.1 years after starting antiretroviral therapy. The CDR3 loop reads CSVEVGQDFPPYEQYF. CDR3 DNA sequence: TGCAGCGTTGAAGTAGGACAGGACTTCCCACCCTACGAGCAGTACTTC.